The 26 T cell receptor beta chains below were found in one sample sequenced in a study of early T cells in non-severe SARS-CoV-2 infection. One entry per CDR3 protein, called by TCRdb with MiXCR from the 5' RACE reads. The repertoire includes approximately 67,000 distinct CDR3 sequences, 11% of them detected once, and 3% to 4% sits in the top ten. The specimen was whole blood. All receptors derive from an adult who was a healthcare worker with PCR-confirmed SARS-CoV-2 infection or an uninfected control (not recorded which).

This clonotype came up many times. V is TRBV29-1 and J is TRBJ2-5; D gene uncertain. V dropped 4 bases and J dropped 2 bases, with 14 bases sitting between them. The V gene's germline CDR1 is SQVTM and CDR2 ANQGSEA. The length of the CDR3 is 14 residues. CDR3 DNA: TGCAGCGTTGCTGTATTACTTGGTCAAGAGACCCAGTACTTC. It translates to CSVAVLLGQETQYF.

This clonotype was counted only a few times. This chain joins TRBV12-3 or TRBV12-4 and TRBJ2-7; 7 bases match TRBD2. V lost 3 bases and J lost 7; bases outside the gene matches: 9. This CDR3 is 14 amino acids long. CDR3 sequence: CASSFSGGGMEQYF. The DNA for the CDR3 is TGTGCCAGCAGTTTCTCGGGGGGTGGGATGGAGCAGTACTTC.

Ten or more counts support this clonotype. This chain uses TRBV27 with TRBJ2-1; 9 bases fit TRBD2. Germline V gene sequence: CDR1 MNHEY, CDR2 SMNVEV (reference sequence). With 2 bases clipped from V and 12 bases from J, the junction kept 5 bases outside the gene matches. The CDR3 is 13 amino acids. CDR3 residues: CASSLRGRAAQFF. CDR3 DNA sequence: TGTGCCAGCAGTTTACGCGGGAGGGCCGCGCAGTTCTTC.

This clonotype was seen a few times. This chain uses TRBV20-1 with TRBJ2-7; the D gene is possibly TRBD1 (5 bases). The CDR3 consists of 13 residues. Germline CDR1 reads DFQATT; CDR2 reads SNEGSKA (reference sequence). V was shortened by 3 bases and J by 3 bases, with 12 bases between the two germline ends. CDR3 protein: CSASGATRYEQYF. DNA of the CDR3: TGCAGTGCTAGTGGGGCTACGCGCTACGAGCAGTACTTC.

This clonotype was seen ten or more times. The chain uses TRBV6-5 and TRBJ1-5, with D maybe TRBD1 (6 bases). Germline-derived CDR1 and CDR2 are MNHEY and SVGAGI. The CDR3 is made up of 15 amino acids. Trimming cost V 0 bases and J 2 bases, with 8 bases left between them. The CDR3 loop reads CASSYSGGGNQPQHF. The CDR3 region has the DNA TGTGCCAGCAGTTACTCAGGGGGAGGCAATCAGCCCCAGCATTTT.

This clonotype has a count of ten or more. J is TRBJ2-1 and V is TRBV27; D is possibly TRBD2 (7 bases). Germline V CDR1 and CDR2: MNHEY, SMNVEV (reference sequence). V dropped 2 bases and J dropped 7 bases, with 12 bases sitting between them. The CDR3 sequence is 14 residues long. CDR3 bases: TGTGCCAGCAGTTTAGGGGGGGCGGTGAATGAGCAGTTCTTC. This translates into CASSLGGAVNEQFF.

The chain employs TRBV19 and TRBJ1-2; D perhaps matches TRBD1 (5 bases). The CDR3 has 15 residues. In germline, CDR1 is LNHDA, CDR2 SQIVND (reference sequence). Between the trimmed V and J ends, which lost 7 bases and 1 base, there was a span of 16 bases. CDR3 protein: CASIPFPGLNYGYTF. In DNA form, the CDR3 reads TGTGCCAGTATCCCCTTCCCGGGGCTTAACTATGGCTACACCTTC.

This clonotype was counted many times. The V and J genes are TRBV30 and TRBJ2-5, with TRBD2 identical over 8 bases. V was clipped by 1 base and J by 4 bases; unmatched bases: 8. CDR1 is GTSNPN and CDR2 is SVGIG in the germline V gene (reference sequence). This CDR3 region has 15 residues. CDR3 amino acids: CAWSGLRGGSETQYF. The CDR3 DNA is TGTGCCTGGAGTGGACTCCGCGGGGGGTCAGAGACCCAGTACTTC.

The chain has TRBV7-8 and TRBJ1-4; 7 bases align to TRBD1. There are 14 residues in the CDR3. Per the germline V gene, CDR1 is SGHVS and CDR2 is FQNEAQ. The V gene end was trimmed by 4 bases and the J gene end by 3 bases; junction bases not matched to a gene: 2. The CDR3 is CASSSTGANEKLFF. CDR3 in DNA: TGTGCCAGCAGCTCAACAGGGGCTAATGAAAAACTGTTTTTT.

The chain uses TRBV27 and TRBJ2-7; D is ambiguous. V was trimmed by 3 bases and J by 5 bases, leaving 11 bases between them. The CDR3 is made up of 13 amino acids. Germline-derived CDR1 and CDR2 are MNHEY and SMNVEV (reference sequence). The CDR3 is CASSFSPLNEQYF. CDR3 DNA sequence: TGTGCCAGCAGTTTTTCACCGTTGAACGAGCAGTACTTC.

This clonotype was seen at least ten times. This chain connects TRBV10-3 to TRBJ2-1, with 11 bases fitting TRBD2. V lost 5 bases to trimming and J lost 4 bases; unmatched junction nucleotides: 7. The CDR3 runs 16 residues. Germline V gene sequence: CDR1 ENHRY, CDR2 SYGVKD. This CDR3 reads CAISYLAGGSYNEQFF. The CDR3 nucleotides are TGTGCCATCAGTTACCTAGCGGGAGGTTCTTACAATGAGCAGTTCTTC.

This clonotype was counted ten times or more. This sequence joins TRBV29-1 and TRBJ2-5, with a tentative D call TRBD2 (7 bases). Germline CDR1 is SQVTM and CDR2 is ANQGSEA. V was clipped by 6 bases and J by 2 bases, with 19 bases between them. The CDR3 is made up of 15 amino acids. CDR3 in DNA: TGCAGCGTGGAATCGAGAAGGGGGGGGCAAGAGACCCAGTACTTC. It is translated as CSVESRRGGQETQYF.

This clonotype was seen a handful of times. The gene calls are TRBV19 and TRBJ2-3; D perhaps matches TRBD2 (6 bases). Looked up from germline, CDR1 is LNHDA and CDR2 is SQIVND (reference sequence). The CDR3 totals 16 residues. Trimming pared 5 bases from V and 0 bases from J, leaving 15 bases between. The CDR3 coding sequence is TGTGCCAGTAGTCCCGGAGGGCCCACAAGCACAGATACGCAGTATTTT. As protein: CASSPGGPTSTDTQYF.

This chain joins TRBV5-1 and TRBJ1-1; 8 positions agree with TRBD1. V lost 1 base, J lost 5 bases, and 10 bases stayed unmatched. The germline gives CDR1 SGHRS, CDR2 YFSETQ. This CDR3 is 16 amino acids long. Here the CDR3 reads CASSLLGQGARTEAFF. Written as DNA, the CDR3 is TGCGCCAGCAGCTTGTTAGGCCAGGGGGCGCGGACTGAAGCTTTCTTT.

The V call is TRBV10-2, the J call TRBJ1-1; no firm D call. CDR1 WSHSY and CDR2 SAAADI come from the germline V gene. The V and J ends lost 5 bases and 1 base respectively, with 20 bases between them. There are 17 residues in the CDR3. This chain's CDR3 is CASSYVDLLKRNTEAFF. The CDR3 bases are TGCGCCAGCAGTTACGTGGACCTTCTTAAGCGGAACACTGAAGCTTTCTTT.

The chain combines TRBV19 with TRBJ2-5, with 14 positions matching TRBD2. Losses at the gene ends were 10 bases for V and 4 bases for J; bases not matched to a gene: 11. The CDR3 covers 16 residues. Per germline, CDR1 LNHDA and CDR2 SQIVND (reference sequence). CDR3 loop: CATLSGTSGSRETQYF. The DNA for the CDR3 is TGTGCCACCCTATCCGGGACTAGCGGGAGCAGAGAGACCCAGTACTTC.

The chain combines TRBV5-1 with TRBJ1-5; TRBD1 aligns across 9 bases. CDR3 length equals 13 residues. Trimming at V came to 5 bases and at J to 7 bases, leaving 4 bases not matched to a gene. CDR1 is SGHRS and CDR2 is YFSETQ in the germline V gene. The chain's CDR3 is CASSRQGDQPQHF. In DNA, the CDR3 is TGCGCCAGCAGTAGACAGGGGGACCAGCCCCAGCATTTT.

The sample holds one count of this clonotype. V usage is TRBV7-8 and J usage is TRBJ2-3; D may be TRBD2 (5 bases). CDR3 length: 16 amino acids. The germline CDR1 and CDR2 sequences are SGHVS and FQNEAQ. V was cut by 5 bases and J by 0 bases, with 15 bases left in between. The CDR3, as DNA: TGTGCCAGCAGCCTAAGATATAGCGAGAGCACAGATACGCAGTATTTT. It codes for CASSLRYSESTDTQYF.

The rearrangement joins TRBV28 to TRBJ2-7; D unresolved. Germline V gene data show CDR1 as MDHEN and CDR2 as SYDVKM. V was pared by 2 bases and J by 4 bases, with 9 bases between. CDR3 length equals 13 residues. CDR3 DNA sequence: TGTGCCAGCAGTTTAGAATTGGCATACGAGCAGTACTTC. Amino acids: CASSLELAYEQYF.

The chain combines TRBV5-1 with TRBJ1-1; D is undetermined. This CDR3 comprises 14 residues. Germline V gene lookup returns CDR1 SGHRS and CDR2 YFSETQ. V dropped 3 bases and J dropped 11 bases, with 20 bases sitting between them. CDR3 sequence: CASSSLGKIEVAFF. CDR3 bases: TGCGCCAGCAGCTCCCTGGGAAAAATAGAAGTGGCTTTCTTT.

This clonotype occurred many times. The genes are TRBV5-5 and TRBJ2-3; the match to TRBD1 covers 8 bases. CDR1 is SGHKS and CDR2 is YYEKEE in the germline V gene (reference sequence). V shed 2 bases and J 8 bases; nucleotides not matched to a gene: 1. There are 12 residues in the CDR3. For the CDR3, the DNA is TGTGCCAGCAGCTTACAGGGGGTTACGCAGTATTTT. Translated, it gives CASSLQGVTQYF.

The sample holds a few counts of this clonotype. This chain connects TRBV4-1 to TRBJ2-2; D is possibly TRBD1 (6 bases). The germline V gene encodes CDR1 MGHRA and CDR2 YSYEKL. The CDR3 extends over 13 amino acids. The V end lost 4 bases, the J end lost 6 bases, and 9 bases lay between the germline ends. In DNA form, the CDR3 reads TGCGCCAGCAGCCTACAGGGAGCCGGGGAGCTGTTTTTT. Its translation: CASSLQGAGELFF.

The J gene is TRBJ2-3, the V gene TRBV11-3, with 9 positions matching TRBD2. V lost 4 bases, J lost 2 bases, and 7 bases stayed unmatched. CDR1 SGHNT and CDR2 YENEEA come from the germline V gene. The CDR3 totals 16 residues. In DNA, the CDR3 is TGTGCCAGCAGCTCCCACCAGCGGGGGGACACAGATACGCAGTATTTT. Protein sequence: CASSSHQRGDTDTQYF.

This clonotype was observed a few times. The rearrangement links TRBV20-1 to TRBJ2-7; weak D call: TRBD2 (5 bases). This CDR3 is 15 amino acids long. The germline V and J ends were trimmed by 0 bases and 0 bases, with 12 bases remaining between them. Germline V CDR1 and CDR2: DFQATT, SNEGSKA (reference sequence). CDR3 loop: CSARDLNGVSYEQYF. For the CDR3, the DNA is TGCAGTGCTAGAGATCTGAACGGGGTCTCCTACGAGCAGTACTTC.

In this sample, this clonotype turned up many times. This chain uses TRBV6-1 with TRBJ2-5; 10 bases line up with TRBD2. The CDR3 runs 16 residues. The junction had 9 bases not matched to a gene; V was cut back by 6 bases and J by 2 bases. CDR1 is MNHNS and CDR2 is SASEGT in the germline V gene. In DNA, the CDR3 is TGTGCCAGCAGAACCAGGGTACTAGCGGGGCAAGAGACCCAGTACTTC. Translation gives CASRTRVLAGQETQYF.

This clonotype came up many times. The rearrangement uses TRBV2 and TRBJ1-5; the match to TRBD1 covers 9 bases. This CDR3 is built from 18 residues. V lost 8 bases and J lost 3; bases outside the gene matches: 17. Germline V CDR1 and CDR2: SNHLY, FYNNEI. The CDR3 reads CASGGDRAPLGDNQPQHF. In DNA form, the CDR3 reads TGTGCCAGCGGGGGGGACAGGGCGCCGCTAGGAGACAATCAGCCCCAGCATTTT.